A selection of T cell receptor beta chains follows, all from one sample in a study of T cell responses to AZD1222 COVID-19 vaccine. This table comes from immunoSEQ multiplex PCR, and its TCRdb copy is limited to in-frame clones, with some not included. This table holds roughly 120,000 clones, over 75% found once. The sequenced sample was peripheral blood, obtained on day 0 of AZD1222 vaccination. Receptor source: an adult in good health. CDR3s include the opening cysteine and the closing phenylalanine or tryptophan. Fields, in order: D gene, V gene, J gene, clone size, CDR3 protein, CDR3 DNA. D genes are given only for firm matches. Not every row has a clone size; where given, it reads once, few, many or a size class.

d_call: TRBD1; v_call: TRBV11-2; j_call: TRBJ2-7; clone_size: NA; cdr3_aa: CASSLSPTGGYEQYF; cdr3_nt: TGTGCCAGCAGCTTATCCCCCACAGGGGGGTACGAGCAGTACTTC
d_call: NA; v_call: TRBV19; j_call: TRBJ2-7; clone_size: NA; cdr3_aa: CASSDSLPYEQYF; cdr3_nt: TGTGCCAGTAGTGACTCCCTCCCATACGAGCAGTACTTC
d_call: TRBD2; v_call: TRBV7-8; j_call: TRBJ2-3; clone_size: NA; cdr3_aa: CASSSTTSSGTDTQYF; cdr3_nt: TGTGCCAGCAGCTCTACGACTAGCTCGGGCACAGATACGCAGTATTTT
d_call: TRBD1; v_call: TRBV28; j_call: TRBJ2-1; clone_size: NA; cdr3_aa: CASSLPSGTDSYNEQFF; cdr3_nt: TGTGCCAGCAGTTTGCCCTCCGGGACAGACTCCTACAATGAGCAGTTCTTC
d_call: NA; v_call: TRBV2; j_call: TRBJ1-2; clone_size: NA; cdr3_aa: CASTAGNYGYTF; cdr3_nt: TGTGCCAGCACGGCAGGGAACTATGGCTACACCTTC
d_call: NA; v_call: TRBV6-5; j_call: TRBJ2-6; clone_size: few; cdr3_aa: CASSRSSGANVLTF; cdr3_nt: TGTGCCAGCAGTCGGAGTTCTGGGGCCAACGTCCTGACTTTC
d_call: NA; v_call: TRBV19; j_call: TRBJ1-1; clone_size: NA; cdr3_aa: CASSIAETTEAFF; cdr3_nt: TGTGCCAGTAGTATAGCCGAGACCACTGAAGCTTTCTTT
d_call: NA; v_call: TRBV7-9; j_call: TRBJ2-2; clone_size: NA; cdr3_aa: CASSLALNTGELFF; cdr3_nt: TGTGCCAGCAGCTTAGCGCTGAACACCGGGGAGCTGTTTTTT
d_call: TRBD1; v_call: TRBV7-9; j_call: TRBJ2-7; clone_size: NA; cdr3_aa: CASSRDSFSYEQYF; cdr3_nt: TGTGCCAGCAGCCGGGACAGTTTCTCCTACGAGCAGTACTTC
d_call: TRBD2; v_call: TRBV11-3; j_call: TRBJ2-3; clone_size: NA; cdr3_aa: CASSQGLAGGVWTDTQYF; cdr3_nt: TGTGCCAGCAGCCAAGGACTAGCGGGGGGAGTATGGACAGATACGCAGTATTTT
d_call: NA; v_call: TRBV3-1/TRBV3-2; j_call: TRBJ2-1; clone_size: NA; cdr3_aa: CASSLAAYEFF; cdr3_nt: TGTGCCAGCAGCCTTGCGGCCTATGAATTCTTC
d_call: NA; v_call: TRBV28; j_call: TRBJ1-2; clone_size: NA; cdr3_aa: CASSRYVRGGGYTF; cdr3_nt: TGTGCCAGCAGCCGATATGTGCGGGGGGGTGGCTACACCTTC
d_call: NA; v_call: TRBV28; j_call: TRBJ1-5; clone_size: NA; cdr3_aa: CASSFVDRNSNQPQHF; cdr3_nt: TGTGCCAGCAGCTTCGTGGACAGAAATAGCAATCAGCCCCAGCATTTT
d_call: NA; v_call: TRBV25-1; j_call: TRBJ2-7; clone_size: NA; cdr3_aa: CASSGYEQYF; cdr3_nt: TGTGCCAGCAGTGGCTACGAGCAGTACTTC
d_call: NA; v_call: TRBV11-3; j_call: TRBJ2-3; clone_size: NA; cdr3_aa: CASSRRSTARQDTQYF; cdr3_nt: TGTGCCAGCAGCCGCCGATCCACGGCCAGACAAGATACGCAGTATTTT
d_call: NA; v_call: TRBV6-1; j_call: TRBJ1-1; clone_size: NA; cdr3_aa: CASSENPNTEAFF; cdr3_nt: TGTGCCAGCAGTGAAAACCCGAACACTGAAGCTTTCTTT
d_call: NA; v_call: TRBV4-1; j_call: TRBJ1-1; clone_size: NA; cdr3_aa: CASSQGATEAFF; cdr3_nt: TGCGCCAGCAGCCAAGGGGCGACTGAAGCTTTCTTT
d_call: TRBD2; v_call: TRBV5-1; j_call: TRBJ2-1; clone_size: NA; cdr3_aa: CASSLVMRGAALGNEQFF; cdr3_nt: TGCGCCAGCAGCTTGGTGATGCGGGGGGCCGCCCTAGGGAATGAGCAGTTCTTC
d_call: TRBD1; v_call: TRBV6-5; j_call: TRBJ2-3; clone_size: NA; cdr3_aa: CASSLQGVVADTQYF; cdr3_nt: TGTGCCAGCAGTTTACAGGGGGTCGTGGCAGATACGCAGTATTTT
d_call: TRBD1; v_call: TRBV5-6; j_call: TRBJ2-7; clone_size: NA; cdr3_aa: CASTRGQGSGYEQYF; cdr3_nt: TGTGCCAGCACCAGGGGGCAGGGATCGGGCTACGAGCAGTACTTC
d_call: NA; v_call: TRBV25-1; j_call: TRBJ1-2; clone_size: NA; cdr3_aa: CASSEWMWGDYGYTF; cdr3_nt: TGTGCCAGCAGTGAATGGATGTGGGGGGACTATGGCTACACCTTC
d_call: NA; v_call: TRBV6-1; j_call: TRBJ1-5; clone_size: NA; cdr3_aa: CASSEWDTSTAVQNQPQHF; cdr3_nt: TGTGCCAGCAGTGAATGGGACACATCTACCGCGGTTCAAAATCAGCCCCAGCATTTT